This TCR beta chain comes out of a study of immune evolution from preneoplasia to lung adenocarcinoma. Background on the study: HLA loss of heterozygosity: around 6.5% AIS, around 16% MIA, about 35% ADC, none AAH.

Comment on this clone: Its cognate antigen is unknown.

Overall study findings and caveats: KRAS-mutant nodules had the highest T cell clonality. Normal lung had highest clonality; later lesions appeared denser, more diverse.

Assay used: immunoSEQ multiplex PCR; TCRdb lists only in-frame clones, some missing. The profile shows several thousand clones, 75% to 90% of them singletons. This CDR3 comprises 18 residues. V lost 7 bases and J lost 4; bases outside the gene matches: 19. Germline CDR1 and CDR2: SGHNT and YENEEA. The receptor comes from a person aged 65-85 years with lung adenocarcinoma. The sequenced sample consisted of FFPE atypical adenomatous hyperplasia tissue from the lung. Described subset: atypical adenomatous hyperplasia (AAH), lung preneoplasia. The chain uses TRBV11-3 and TRBJ1-5; TRBD1 aligns across 7 bases. CDR3 sequence (DNA): TGTGCCAGCATCCAGGGGGGTGGCAGGGGGTTGTATAATCAGCCCCAGCATTTT. As protein: CASIQGGGRGLYNQPQHF.